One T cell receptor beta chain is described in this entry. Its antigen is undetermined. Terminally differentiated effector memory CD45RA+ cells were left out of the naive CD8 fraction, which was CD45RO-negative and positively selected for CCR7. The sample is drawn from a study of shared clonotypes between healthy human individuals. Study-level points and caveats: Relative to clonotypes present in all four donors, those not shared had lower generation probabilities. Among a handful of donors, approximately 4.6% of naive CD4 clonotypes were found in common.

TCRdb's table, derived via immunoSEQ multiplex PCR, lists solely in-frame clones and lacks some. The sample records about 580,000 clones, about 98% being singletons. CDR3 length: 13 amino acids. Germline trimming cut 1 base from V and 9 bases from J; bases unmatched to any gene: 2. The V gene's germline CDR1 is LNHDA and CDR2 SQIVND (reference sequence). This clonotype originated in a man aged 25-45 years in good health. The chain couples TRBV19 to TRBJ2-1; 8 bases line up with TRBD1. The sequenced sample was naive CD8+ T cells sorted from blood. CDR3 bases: TGTGCCAGTAGTATAGCGACAGGGGTTGAGCAGTTCTTC. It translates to CASSIATGVEQFF.